This T cell receptor beta chain was retrieved from a study of CD8+ T cells in alopecia areata. Study observations and caveats: When scalp samples are sequenced, resident alphabeta T cells of normal skin are also captured. Clonality in lesional scalp, especially alopecia totalis/universalis, exceeded that of normal scalp. Whereas mice showed it more clearly, TCR sharing across patients was murkier, possibly because of HLA.

Trimming took 3 bases from V and 13 from J; bases not matched to a gene: 8. Germline CDR1 reads MNHEY; CDR2 reads SMNVEV (reference sequence). CDR3 length equals 15 residues. About this clone itself: The antigen remains unidentified.

PBMCs were stained for CD3, CD4 and CD8, and CD4+ and CD8+ T cells were sorted. Sequencing templates came from extracted RNA that was reverse transcribed into cDNA. Here immunoSEQ multiplex PCR was the method, and the copy in TCRdb shows in-frame clones only, minus some. The sample records about 100,000 clones, around 59% being singletons. Sequences were obtained from CD8+ T cells sorted from blood. The sequence was obtained from a human donor in good health. This chain links TRBV27 with TRBJ1-6; 11 nucleotides match TRBD1. The CDR3: CASSFGTGGRSPLHF. DNA of the CDR3: TGTGCCAGCAGTTTCGGGACAGGGGGTCGATCTCCCCTCCACTTT.